This entry lists 17 T cell receptor beta chains sequenced from one sample in a study of cytomegalovirus exposure and HLA in healthy donors. With 60 Vbeta and 13 Jbeta primers, the PCR was carried out. Here immunoSEQ multiplex PCR was the method, and the copy in TCRdb shows in-frame clones only, minus some. The sample has roughly 73,000 clones, around three quarters seen once. What was sequenced was PBMCs. Every receptor here comes from a man aged 40-50 years in good health and CMV-seronegative.

This clone was seen once. This chain connects TRBV6-5 to TRBJ2-7; 7 positions agree with TRBD1. The germline gives CDR1 MNHEY, CDR2 SVGAGI. The ends lost 2 bases at V and 0 bases at J; junction bases unmatched: 4. The length of the CDR3 is 15 residues. CDR3 sequence reads: CASSYTDRDSYEQYF. The CDR3 DNA reads as TGTGCCAGCAGTTACACCGACAGGGACTCCTACGAGCAGTACTTC.

The V gene is TRBV18, the J gene TRBJ1-6, with D unclear. Germline CDR1 is KGHSH and CDR2 is LQKENI. V shed 1 base and J shed 10 bases, with 11 bases lying between them. The CDR3 length is 14 residues. CDR3 nucleotides: TGTGCCAGCTCACCACGCGGGGAAAGCTCACCCCTCCACTTT. Translating it yields CASSPRGESSPLHF.

V and J are TRBV19 and TRBJ1-1; TRBD1 agrees at 8 bases. In germline, CDR1 is LNHDA, CDR2 SQIVND (reference sequence). The CDR3 has 15 residues. Unmatched junction bases numbered 8, after V lost 3 bases and J lost 5 bases. The CDR3 reads CASSISDRGGTEAFF. CDR3 DNA: TGTGCCAGTAGTATTAGTGACAGGGGCGGGACTGAAGCTTTCTTT.

The chain joins TRBV19 to TRBJ2-5, with 7 bases matching TRBD2. Losses at the gene ends were 5 bases for V and 0 bases for J; bases not matched to a gene: 3. CDR1 and CDR2 (germline): LNHDA, SQIVND (reference sequence). The CDR3 loop spans 14 amino acids. The CDR3 nucleotides are TGTGCCAGTAGTGGGCGGGGGAACCAAGAGACCCAGTACTTC. Encoded protein: CASSGRGNQETQYF. The full variable domain, completed using reference TRBV19 and TRBJ2-5, is DGGITQSPKYLFRKEGQNVTLSCEQNLNHDAMYWYRQDPGQGLRLIYYSQIVNDFQKGDIAEGYSVSREKKESFPLTVTSAQKNPTAFYLCASSGRGNQETQYFGPGTRLLVL.

This chain joins TRBV2 and TRBJ1-1; D not certain. Looked up from germline, CDR1 is SNHLY and CDR2 is FYNNEI. Trimming took 11 bases from V and 2 from J, leaving 12 bases between them. The CDR3 covers 12 residues. The CDR3 nucleotides are TGTGCCGAACGCGGGCGAAACACTGAAGCTTTCTTT. Its translation is CAERGRNTEAFF.

The chain employs TRBV15 and TRBJ2-7; D is possibly TRBD1 (6 bases). The CDR3 sequence is 15 residues long. Deletions cut 5 bases from V and 4 bases from J, with 18 bases between. Per the germline V gene, CDR1 is LNHNV and CDR2 is YYDKDF (reference sequence). The CDR3: CATSLEQGWGYEQYF. As DNA, the CDR3 is TGTGCCACCAGCCTCGAACAGGGTTGGGGGTACGAGCAGTACTTC.

The rearrangement uses TRBV6-5 and TRBJ1-2; TRBD1 matches at 8 bases. Germline assignment: CDR1 MNHEY and CDR2 SVGAGI. The V gene end was trimmed by 0 bases and the J gene end by 8 bases; junction bases not matched to a gene: 8. This CDR3 is built from 15 residues. The chain's CDR3 is CASSYSKTGAVGYTF. The CDR3, as DNA: TGTGCCAGCAGTTACTCAAAGACAGGGGCAGTAGGCTACACCTTC.

The chain employs TRBV7-9 and TRBJ1-1, with TRBD1 as a possible D gene (5 bases). Trimming stripped 2 bases from V and 4 bases from J, with 11 bases between. The germline CDR1 and CDR2 sequences are SEHNR and FQNEAQ (reference sequence). This CDR3 is built from 14 residues. CDR3 loop: CASSLQGRATEAFF. The CDR3 coding sequence is TGTGCCAGCAGCTTACAGGGTCGGGCCACTGAAGCTTTCTTT.

This clone turned up a few times. The V call is TRBV4-1, the J call TRBJ1-1, with D perhaps TRBD1 (5 bases). Germline V CDR1 and CDR2: MGHRA, YSYEKL. V dropped 4 bases and J dropped 0 bases, with 12 bases sitting between them. This CDR3 contains 15 residues. CDR3 protein: CASSPRDPLNTEAFF. CDR3 nucleotide sequence: TGCGCCAGCAGCCCCAGGGATCCCCTGAACACTGAAGCTTTCTTT.

The chain employs TRBV9 and TRBJ2-2; D may be TRBD1 (5 bases). This CDR3 region has 14 residues. V dropped 3 bases and J dropped 1 base, with 7 bases sitting between them. Germline CDR1 reads SGDLS; CDR2 reads YYNGEE. CDR3 loop: CASSATGNTGELFF. The CDR3 DNA reads TGTGCCAGCAGCGCAACAGGGAACACCGGGGAGCTGTTTTTT.

This rearrangement joins TRBV7-2 to TRBJ1-2; D possibly corresponds to TRBD1 (5 bases). Looked up from germline, CDR1 is SGHTA and CDR2 is FQGNSA. V shed 5 bases and J shed 0 bases, with 13 bases lying between them. The CDR3 covers 15 residues. DNA of the CDR3: TGTGCCAGCAGCCCCCGGGGGGGAGCTAACTATGGCTACACCTTC. Translation gives CASSPRGGANYGYTF. The entire variable domain, with the rest obtained from reference TRBV7-2 and TRBJ1-2, is as follows: GAGVSQSPSNKVTEKGKDVELRCDPISGHTALYWYRQSLGQGLEFLIYFQGNSAPDKSGLPSDRFSAERTGGSVSTLTIQRTQQEDSAVYLCASSPRGGANYGYTFGSGTRLTVV.

The V gene is TRBV11-1, the J gene TRBJ1-2; 8 nucleotides match TRBD1. The CDR3 has 14 residues. The germline V gene encodes CDR1 SGHAT and CDR2 FQDESV (reference sequence). V gave up 3 bases and J gave up 3 bases; unmatched junction bases: 3. The CDR3, as DNA: TGTGCCAGCAGCTTTGGGACAGGTGACTATGGCTACACCTTC. Translating gives CASSFGTGDYGYTF.

The gene calls are TRBV5-1 and TRBJ2-5; 12 positions match TRBD2. Trimming took 3 bases from V and 11 from J; bases not matched to a gene: 11. This CDR3 is built from 15 residues. Germline V CDR1 and CDR2: SGHRS, YFSETQ. The CDR3 loop reads CASSSKLAGGLKQYF. The CDR3 DNA is TGCGCCAGCAGCTCAAAACTAGCGGGGGGTTTAAAGCAGTACTTC.

This sequence joins TRBV7-2 and TRBJ2-5; a possible D gene is TRBD1 (5 bases). Germline V lookup: CDR1 SGHTA, CDR2 FQGNSA. The CDR3 is 13 residues long. V shed 5 bases and J shed 2 bases, with 9 bases lying between them. CDR3 nucleotide sequence: TGTGCCAGCAGCAGGGGCGTTCAAGAGACCCAGTACTTC. This sequence encodes CASSRGVQETQYF.

The rearrangement joins TRBV7-9 to TRBJ1-2; D gene unclear. CDR3 length: 14 residues. The V gene lost 5 bases and the J gene lost 4 bases, with 14 bases spanning the gap. CDR1 is SEHNR, CDR2 FQNEAQ, per germline (reference sequence). The CDR3 sequence: CASSPPEPSYGYTF. The CDR3 nucleotides read TGTGCCAGCAGCCCCCCCGAACCCAGCTATGGCTACACCTTC.

The gene calls are TRBV30 and TRBJ2-7; 7 nucleotides line up with TRBD2. The CDR3 loop spans 13 amino acids. The germline V gene has CDR1 GTSNPN and CDR2 SVGIG (reference sequence). Here the CDR3 DNA reads TGTGTCTCCTCGTTGCGGGGGTCGGGCGAGCAGTACTTC. Amino acid sequence: CVSSLRGSGEQYF.

The chain uses TRBV5-1 and TRBJ2-2; D is unresolved. The V and J ends lost 4 bases and 2 bases respectively, with 6 bases between them. CDR1 and CDR2 (germline): SGHRS, YFSETQ. This CDR3 has 13 residues. CDR3 residues: CASSLYNTGELFF. CDR3 nucleotides: TGCGCCAGCAGCCTGTATAACACCGGGGAGCTGTTTTTT.